These T cell receptor beta chains were read from a single sample in a study of shared clonotypes between healthy human individuals. This table comes from immunoSEQ multiplex PCR, and its TCRdb copy is limited to in-frame clones, with some not included. This sample has about 490,000 clones, with over 65% found just once. The sample comprised PBMCs. The origin of the receptors is a woman aged 40-49 years in good health. Some clones in this sample may be carry-over from other donors' samples. Both conserved end residues are part of each CDR3. A D gene is named only where the DNA matches it firmly. Clone size is given for some rows only: seen once, a few or many times, or a class if the clone is expanded.

J gene | D gene | clone size | V gene | CDR3 protein | CDR3 DNA
TRBJ1-2 | . | . | TRBV29-1 | CSVASGAGGGYTF | TGCAGCGTGGCTTCGGGGGCTGGAGGGGGCTACACCTTC
TRBJ2-1 | TRBD2 | . | TRBV11-3 | CASSFFSGSGPNEQFF | TGTGCCAGCAGCTTCTTTAGCGGGAGTGGCCCCAATGAGCAGTTCTTC
TRBJ2-3 | TRBD1 | . | TRBV28 | CASRTQGRADTQYF | TGTGCCAGCAGAACACAGGGGCGGGCAGATACGCAGTATTTT
TRBJ2-2 | . | . | TRBV11-3 | CASSSSPSADTGELFF | TGTGCCAGCAGCTCCTCGCCTAGCGCCGACACCGGGGAGCTGTTTTTT
TRBJ2-3 | TRBD2 | . | TRBV28 | CASSLGSGRGTDTQYF | TGTGCCAGCAGTCTTGGCTCTGGGAGGGGCACAGATACGCAGTATTTT
TRBJ2-3 | TRBD2 | . | TRBV4-3 | CASSQEKAGADTQYF | TGCGCCAGCAGCCAAGAGAAGGCGGGGGCAGATACGCAGTATTTT
TRBJ2-3 | TRBD2 | . | TRBV2 | CASSGRPGTSGIGDTQYF | TGTGCCAGCAGTGGACGCCCCGGGACTAGCGGGATTGGGGATACGCAGTATTTT
TRBJ1-5 | . | . | TRBV10-3 | CAISDSGGNQPQHF | TGTGCCATCAGTGACTCAGGGGGCAATCAGCCCCAGCATTTT
TRBJ2-7 | TRBD2 | . | TRBV6-9 | CASNGSGRRSYEQYF | TGTGCCAGCAATGGTAGCGGGAGAAGGTCCTACGAGCAGTACTTC
TRBJ2-5 | TRBD1 | . | TRBV6-5 | CASSRQGRTQYF | TGTGCCAGCAGCAGACAGGGCCGGACCCAGTACTTC
TRBJ2-5 | TRBD1 | . | TRBV5-4 | CASSLRTGEVEIQYF | TGTGCCAGCAGCCTGCGGACAGGGGAGGTAGAGATCCAGTACTTC
TRBJ2-7 | . | once | TRBV30 | CASSRTLTSYEQYF | TGTGCCTCCTCACGGACCTTGACATCCTACGAGCAGTACTTC
TRBJ2-5 | . | . | TRBV5-5 | CASSLGAGGDQETQYF | TGTGCCAGCAGCTTGGGGGCAGGAGGGGACCAAGAGACCCAGTACTTC
TRBJ2-1 | TRBD2 | once | TRBV6-4 | CASSAQAGAINEQFF | TGTGCCAGCAGTGCCCAAGCGGGGGCTATAAATGAGCAGTTCTTC
TRBJ1-5 | . | . | TRBV7-9 | CASSKNGRGCNQPQHF | TGTGCCAGCAGCAAGAACGGGAGGGGTTGCAATCAGCCCCAGCATTTT
TRBJ2-5 | TRBD2 | . | TRBV4-1 | CASSRLGASGQETQYF | TGCGCCAGCAGCCGCCTAGGGGCTAGCGGCCAAGAGACCCAGTACTTC
TRBJ2-1 | . | . | TRBV21-1 | CASSRAQNYNEQFF | TGTGCCAGCAGCCGGGCCCAGAATTACAATGAGCAGTTCTTC
TRBJ1-3 | TRBD1 | many | TRBV5-1 | CASSLGTGYSGNTIYF | TGCGCCAGCAGCTTGGGGACAGGCTACTCTGGAAACACCATATATTTT
TRBJ2-5 | TRBD2 | . | TRBV19 | CASRTRSGTSGIQETQYF | TGTGCCAGTAGGACGCGGTCCGGGACTAGCGGGATCCAAGAGACCCAGTACTTC
TRBJ1-1 | . | few | TRBV28 | CASSLLAGAGTEAFF | TGTGCCAGCAGTTTATTGGCTGGGGCGGGCACTGAAGCTTTCTTT
TRBJ1-1 | . | . | TRBV18 | CASSPAGNTEAFF | TGTGCCAGCTCACCGGCAGGGAACACTGAAGCTTTCTTT
TRBJ2-7 | TRBD1 | few | TRBV2 | CASSGTGTPYEQYF | TGTGCCAGCAGTGGGACAGGGACTCCCTACGAGCAGTACTTC
TRBJ1-1 | . | . | TRBV18 | CASSPKNRTGDTEAFF | TGTGCCAGCTCACCTAAAAATCGAACGGGGGACACTGAAGCTTTCTTT
TRBJ2-1 | . | . | TRBV6-6 | CASSYPEANEQFF | TGTGCCAGCAGTTACCCCGAGGCGAATGAGCAGTTCTTC
TRBJ2-5 | TRBD2 | . | TRBV28 | CASSLSGGGETQYF | TGTGCCAGCAGTTTATCCGGCGGGGGAGAGACCCAGTACTTC
TRBJ2-6 | . | . | TRBV7-9 | CASSSGRGPPPSGANVLTF | TGTGCCAGCAGCTCAGGAAGGGGCCCCCCCCCATCTGGGGCCAACGTCCTGACTTTC
TRBJ1-2 | TRBD1 | . | TRBV28 | CASKKQGAGGYTF | TGTGCCAGCAAAAAACAGGGGGCTGGGGGCTACACCTTC
TRBJ1-4 | . | . | TRBV29-1 | CSAREGSQGYNEKLFF | TGCAGCGCCCGAGAAGGATCACAGGGCTATAATGAAAAACTGTTTTTT
TRBJ1-2 | . | . | TRBV5-4 | CASSLGPDYGYTF | TGTGCCAGCAGCTTGGGTCCAGACTATGGCTACACCTTC
TRBJ2-1 | . | . | TRBV7-8 | CASRQEPTAYNEQFF | TGTGCCAGCAGGCAGGAACCCACGGCCTACAATGAGCAGTTCTTC
TRBJ2-5 | TRBD2 | . | TRBV5-1 | CASKRAGGSVTQYF | TGCGCCAGCAAACGAGCGGGAGGGTCGGTGACCCAGTACTTC
TRBJ2-3 | . | . | TRBV28 | CAGGQSSRAQYF | TGTGCCGGGGGGCAGTCCTCAAGGGCGCAGTATTTT
TRBJ1-4 | TRBD1 | once | TRBV7-9 | CASSISTGGAGKLFF | TGTGCCAGCAGCATTTCGACAGGGGGCGCGGGAAAACTGTTTTTT
TRBJ2-3 | TRBD2 | . | TRBV6-1 | CASSAGSAAGGMVDTQYF | TGTGCCAGCAGTGCCGGATCTGCCGCCGGGGGGATGGTAGATACGCAGTATTTT
TRBJ1-6 | . | . | TRBV30 | CAWSGRQRYNSPLHF | TGTGCCTGGAGTGGTCGGCAGCGATATAATTCACCCCTCCACTTT
TRBJ2-7 | TRBD2 | . | TRBV27 | CASSPTSGSYEQYF | TGTGCCAGCAGCCCGACTAGCGGATCCTACGAGCAGTACTTC
TRBJ2-7 | TRBD2 | . | TRBV9 | CASSPGLTRYEQYF | TGTGCCAGCAGTCCGGGACTAACCCGTTACGAGCAGTACTTC
TRBJ2-2 | TRBD2 | . | TRBV6-4 | CASSAAGDTGELFF | TGTGCCAGCAGCGCGGCGGGGGACACCGGGGAGCTGTTTTTT
TRBJ2-2 | . | . | TRBV7-7 | CASSLPRKHTGELFF | TGTGCCAGCAGCCTACCCCGGAAGCACACCGGGGAGCTGTTTTTT
TRBJ2-5 | . | . | TRBV19 | CASSDPASRETQYF | TGTGCCAGTAGCGATCCCGCGAGTCGAGAGACCCAGTACTTC
TRBJ2-7 | TRBD2 | . | TRBV7-2 | CASSLVGLAGPYEQYF | TGTGCCAGCAGCTTAGTGGGACTAGCGGGACCCTACGAGCAGTACTTC
TRBJ1-1 | . | . | TRBV6-1 | CASRRELYTEAFF | TGTGCCAGCAGAAGGGAGTTGTACACTGAAGCTTTCTTT
TRBJ2-5 | . | . | TRBV29-1 | CSVDRGKTQYF | TGCAGCGTTGATCGGGGGAAGACCCAGTACTTC
TRBJ2-7 | TRBD1 | . | TRBV7-8 | CASSFQAGTGTYEQYF | TGTGCCAGCAGCTTCCAAGCCGGGACAGGGACCTACGAGCAGTACTTC
TRBJ2-2 | . | . | TRBV4-2 | CASSQEGGRPSAGELFF | TGTGCCAGCAGCCAAGAGGGTGGCCGTCCGAGTGCTGGGGAGCTGTTTTTT
TRBJ1-5 | . | . | TRBV28 | CASRLDGTWPQHF | TGTGCCAGCAGACTCGACGGAACCTGGCCCCAGCATTTT
TRBJ1-4 | TRBD1 | . | TRBV4-1 | CASSLQGGTAEKLFF | TGCGCCAGCAGCCTCCAGGGTGGGACAGCGGAAAAACTGTTTTTT
TRBJ2-2 | TRBD2 | . | TRBV10-3 | CAIGKGLAGGGTGELFF | TGTGCCATCGGCAAAGGACTAGCGGGAGGTGGCACCGGGGAGCTGTTTTTT
TRBJ2-7 | . | . | TRBV11-1 | CASSWRTVRSYEQYF | TGTGCCAGCAGCTGGAGGACCGTTAGGAGCTACGAGCAGTACTTC
TRBJ1-2 | . | . | TRBV7-2 | CASSPKGYRIIYGYTF | TGTGCCAGCAGCCCCAAAGGCTACCGGATAATCTATGGCTACACCTTC